This T cell receptor beta chain was retrieved from a study of spatial heterogeneity in lung cancer (dated by TCRdb to about 2019). As for the study more broadly: Beta-chain transcripts were consistently detected in greater numbers than alpha-chain transcripts, which likely reflects a higher abundance of beta-chain transcripts. In the raw uncorrected reads, each unique combination of TCR and UMI appeared more than ten times on average. In non-small cell lung cancer, the study made a quantitative comparison of TCR alpha and beta repertoires among multiple tumor regions, matched nontumor lung and blood. Nonsynonymous mutation counts, determined by whole-exome sequencing of tumor tissue, were related to TCR repertoire features. Both alpha and beta chains were TCR-sequenced in samples taken at surgery, namely 220 tumor regions, more than 62 matched nontumor lung samples and some 53 PBMC samples.

The intended sense of this specimen's time point label: sample taken at primary tumor resection. Samples were obtained from approximately 70 patients with early-stage, untreated non-small cell lung cancer from the lung TRACERx cohort. For TCR sequencing, whole RNA was extracted from tumor and nontumor lung tissue, or from cryopreserved PBMC samples, and no cell sorting was done. Only patients for whom sufficient RNA was available from at least two tumor regions were selected for TCR sequencing. Findings and caveats that apply to the study as a whole: Ubiquitous expanded tumor TCRs were detected in blood more often at tumor resection than at routine follow-up. Confirming at a functional level the hypothesis that regional TCRs recognize regional mutations was considered to require additional single-cell paired TCR alpha and beta sequencing.

This clonotype is assessed as medium-sized (0.01 to 0.1%). Its antigen is currently not known. Base-call qualities are not available, and no considerably larger clone is one nucleotide away. In the germline V gene (reference sequence), CDR1 corresponds to MNHEY and CDR2 to SMNVEV. Counted from cysteine to phenylalanine, this CDR3 has 12 amino acids. CDR3 DNA only is kept here, 36 bases in frame from base 1. The junction carries 8 bases between V and J, which are trimmed by 8 bases and 1 base respectively. The library was prepared using 5' RACE. This sample was sequenced with a NextSeq 500. The TCR library protocol attached a unique molecular identifier to each TCR cDNA molecule to allow correction of PCR and sequencing errors. On the study's bioinformatics: TCR identification, UMI-based error correction and CDR3 extraction were all carried out with Decombinator tools. Expanded TCRs were defined as those above a frequency of 2 per 1,000, corresponding to the top 1% of the tumor frequency distribution. Rényi diversity was computed with the R vegan package after subsampling each repertoire 100 times to 5,000 TCRs. CDR3 similarity networks were built from amino acid triplet string-kernel similarity, connecting CDR3s with pairwise similarity above 0.82. TCRdb itself trimmed the public reads at Q25 with fastp, ran MiXCR and retained productive beta chains. Identical CDR3 protein sequences are pooled into one entry, listed with their most common genes and DNA. The V and J calls and clone size are TCRdb's, not the authors'. Across this sample there are about 8,600 distinct CDR3 sequences, with approximately 4.9% seen only once. The ten largest clones add up to approximately 28% of the sample.

Sequences were derived from PBMCs, sampled at surgery. The origin of this receptor is a male donor with early-stage non-small cell lung cancer. The chain was built from TRBV27 and TRBJ1-1; 5 matching bases give a weak D call of TRBD1. CDR3 sequence: CASGTANTEAFF. The DNA sequence follows: TGTGCCAGCGGGACGGCGAACACTGAAGCTTTCTTT.